The T cell receptor (beta chain) described here comes from a study of cytomegalovirus exposure and HLA in healthy donors. As for the study in general: From around 180 million T cells, an earlier analysis saw some 120 million unique TCR beta sequences. General study points: Associated with cytomegalovirus, according to the listing, were 170 or so TCR beta chains. Productive rates of about 90% or about 30% were seen for most TCR beta V segments in an earlier analysis.

Primers: 60 Vbeta forward and 13 Jbeta reverse. Assay used: immunoSEQ multiplex PCR; TCRdb lists only in-frame clones, some missing. In the table there are more than 80,000 clones, approximately 76% of which are singletons. Remarks on this clone: Its antigen is not known.

Though nominally healthy at sampling, donors likely had unrecorded immune exposures. Germline-derived CDR1 and CDR2 are MNHNY and SVGAGI (reference sequence). There are 15 residues in the CDR3. V lost 0 bases and J lost 4, with 10 bases in between. The TCR was taken from a woman in her sixties or seventies in good health and CMV-seropositive. The specimen was PBMCs. This chain uses TRBV6-6 with TRBJ2-1; tentatively, D is TRBD2 (5 bases). In nucleotides, the CDR3 is TGTGCCAGCAGTTACTCTATGGACTTATACAATGAGCAGTTCTTC. Residues: CASSYSMDLYNEQFF.